These 16 T cell receptor beta chains were sequenced from one sample in a study of blood T cell repertoires in COVID-19. Only in-frame clones appear in the TCRdb table, and some are missing; sequencing was by immunoSEQ multiplex PCR. The sample contains approximately 89,000 clones, 80% of which appear only once. The sequenced sample was peripheral blood. The receptor source for this set is a woman of 80 years or more with acute or convalescent COVID-19.

The gene calls are TRBV6-5 and TRBJ1-2, with D possibly matching TRBD1 (5 bases). Trimming took 1 base from V and 6 from J, leaving 12 bases between them. The CDR3 has 14 amino acids. Per germline, CDR1 MNHEY and CDR2 SVGAGI. The CDR3, as DNA: TGTGCCAGCAGTTACTTTAAGGGGCTAGATGGCTACACCTTC. Residues: CASSYFKGLDGYTF.

The genes are TRBV7-2 and TRBJ2-3; D call uncertain. The germline gives CDR1 SGHTA, CDR2 FQGNSA. The CDR3 contains 14 residues. Trimming took off 1 base at V and 0 bases at J, with 5 bases between the two ends. The CDR3, as DNA: TGTGCCAGCAGCTTAGTCCCTAGCACAGATACGCAGTATTTT. Amino acids: CASSLVPSTDTQYF.

Only a few counts were recorded for this clone. The gene calls are TRBV6-5 and TRBJ2-5, with 8 bases aligning to TRBD2. Germline CDR1 MNHEY, CDR2 SVGAGI. V trimming: 2 bases; J trimming: 0 bases; junction bases outside the gene matches: 5. The CDR3 runs 16 residues. CDR3 residues: CASSYVSSGHQETQYF. The CDR3 bases are TGTGCCAGCAGTTACGTCTCTAGCGGGCACCAAGAGACCCAGTACTTC.

The V gene is TRBV4-2, the J gene TRBJ1-5; a weak D match, TRBD1 (5 bases). This CDR3 spans 17 amino acids. Germline V gene sequence: CDR1 LGHNA, CDR2 YNFKEQ. V dropped 0 bases and J dropped 6 bases, with 18 bases sitting between them. CDR3 amino acids: CASSQDLPSDSIQPQHF. As DNA, the CDR3 is TGTGCCAGCAGCCAAGATCTTCCTTCAGACAGTATTCAGCCCCAGCATTTT.

This chain connects TRBV9 to TRBJ1-2; D is unresolved. The V end lost 4 bases, the J end lost 4 bases, and 20 bases lay between the germline ends. The CDR3 length is 16 residues. Germline lookup yields CDR1 SGDLS and CDR2 YYNGEE. CDR3 sequence reads: CASSNPVGSNLYGYTF. In DNA form, the CDR3 reads TGTGCCAGCAGCAACCCCGTCGGGAGTAACCTCTATGGCTACACCTTC.

The genes are TRBV19 and TRBJ1-3; D ambiguous. V was clipped by 7 bases and J by 0 bases, with 13 bases between them. CDR1 is LNHDA, CDR2 SQIVND, per germline (reference sequence). The CDR3 has 15 residues. In nucleotides, the CDR3 is TGTGCCAGTACCCAAGACCGGGGCTCTGGAAACACCATATATTTT. Amino acid sequence: CASTQDRGSGNTIYF.

This rearrangement joins TRBV5-6 to TRBJ2-1; a weak D match, TRBD2 (5 bases). CDR1 is SGHDT and CDR2 is YYEEEE in the germline V gene. The CDR3 contains 13 residues. V shed 2 bases and J shed 9 bases, with 12 bases lying between them. The CDR3 sequence is CASSLDYFSEQFF. The CDR3 coding sequence is TGTGCCAGCAGCTTAGACTATTTTAGTGAGCAGTTCTTC. Full variable domain (missing parts from reference TRBV5-6 and TRBJ2-1): DAGVTQSPTHLIKTRGQQVTLRCSPKSGHDTVSWYQQALGQGPQFIFQYYEEEERQRGNFPDRFSGHQFPNYSSELNVNALLLGDSALYLCASSLDYFSEQFFGPGTRLTVL.

This clone was observed once. J is TRBJ1-1 and V is TRBV5-1; maybe TRBD1 (6 bases). Germline CDR1 reads SGHRS; CDR2 reads YFSETQ. The CDR3 is made up of 14 amino acids. The V gene lost 0 bases and the J gene lost 5 bases, with 11 bases spanning the gap. CDR3 bases: TGCGCCAGCAGCTTGGCCAGGGGTAGGACTGAAGCTTTCTTT. Protein product: CASSLARGRTEAFF.

The V call is TRBV30, the J call TRBJ2-1, with TRBD2 matching over 7 bases. Germline CDR1 and CDR2: GTSNPN and SVGIG (reference sequence). The ends lost 5 bases at V and 1 base at J; junction bases unmatched: 5. The CDR3 covers 14 residues. CDR3 residues: CAWAGTISYNEQFF. CDR3 DNA: TGTGCCTGGGCCGGGACTATATCCTACAATGAGCAGTTCTTC.

The chain is built from TRBV4-1 and TRBJ2-2; D uncertain. Looked up from germline, CDR1 is MGHRA and CDR2 is YSYEKL. V lost 0 bases to trimming and J lost 6 bases, with 11 bases between them. The CDR3 sequence is 15 residues long. As DNA, the CDR3 is TGCGCCAGCAGCCAAGAAAGCGCGGTGCCCGGGGAGCTGTTTTTT. It encodes CASSQESAVPGELFF.

This chain joins TRBV30 and TRBJ2-3; 8 bases are shared with TRBD2. There are 15 residues in the CDR3. J was trimmed by 10 bases and V by 8 bases; bases with no gene match: 20. CDR1 is GTSNPN, CDR2 SVGIG, per germline (reference sequence). The CDR3 DNA sequence: TGTGCCGGGACCAGCGGGGGCTCAAGGGTCCCGGCGCAGTATTTT. Translating gives CAGTSGGSRVPAQYF.

The rearrangement links TRBV7-2 to TRBJ2-1; possible D gene TRBD2, 6 bases. CDR3 length: 15 amino acids. Trimming shortened V by 1 base and J by 4 bases, and 11 bases separated the two germline ends. CDR1 is SGHTA, CDR2 FQGNSA, per germline. The CDR3 sequence is CASSLGTTGYNEQFF. CDR3 bases: TGTGCCAGCAGCTTAGGGACTACTGGTTACAATGAGCAGTTCTTC.

This chain links TRBV5-1 with TRBJ2-3; the D is unclear. This CDR3 region has 15 residues. The germline gives CDR1 SGHRS, CDR2 YFSETQ. V shed 3 bases and J shed 0 bases, with 11 bases lying between them. The CDR3 here is CASSSPESSTDTQYF. CDR3 DNA sequence: TGCGCCAGCAGCTCCCCTGAAAGCAGCACAGATACGCAGTATTTT.

In its sample, this clone was seen a few times. V is TRBV10-3 and J is TRBJ2-7, with a tentative D call TRBD2 (5 bases). Deletions cut 5 bases from V and 6 bases from J, with 14 bases between. This CDR3 contains 13 residues. CDR1 and CDR2 from the germline V gene are ENHRY and SYGVKD. The CDR3 protein is CAISWAGAVEQYF. Here the CDR3 DNA reads TGTGCCATCAGTTGGGCGGGCGCGGTCGAGCAGTACTTC.

The rearrangement joins TRBV9 to TRBJ1-6; 7 bases match TRBD1. The V gene end was trimmed by 0 bases and the J gene end by 9 bases; junction bases not matched to a gene: 9. CDR1 and CDR2 from the germline V gene are SGDLS and YYNGEE. This CDR3 comprises 16 residues. DNA of the CDR3: TGTGCCAGCAGCGTAGGAGTACAGGGGATCGGTTCACCCCTCCACTTT. Amino acids: CASSVGVQGIGSPLHF. Full variable domain (rest looked up from reference TRBV9 and TRBJ1-6): DSGVTQTPKHLITATGQRVTLRCSPRSGDLSVYWYQQSLDQGLQFLIQYYNGEERAKGNILERFSAQQFPDLHSELNLSSLELGDSALYFCASSVGVQGIGSPLHFGNGTRLTVT.

This chain connects TRBV27 to TRBJ1-5; 8 nucleotides match TRBD1. Germline V lookup: CDR1 MNHEY, CDR2 SMNVEV (reference sequence). The CDR3 has 14 residues. V shed 4 bases, J shed 7 bases, and the junction held 6 bases outside the gene matches. CDR3: CASSYTGQGQPQHF. Written as DNA, the CDR3 is TGTGCCAGCAGTTACACCGGACAGGGCCAGCCCCAGCATTTT.